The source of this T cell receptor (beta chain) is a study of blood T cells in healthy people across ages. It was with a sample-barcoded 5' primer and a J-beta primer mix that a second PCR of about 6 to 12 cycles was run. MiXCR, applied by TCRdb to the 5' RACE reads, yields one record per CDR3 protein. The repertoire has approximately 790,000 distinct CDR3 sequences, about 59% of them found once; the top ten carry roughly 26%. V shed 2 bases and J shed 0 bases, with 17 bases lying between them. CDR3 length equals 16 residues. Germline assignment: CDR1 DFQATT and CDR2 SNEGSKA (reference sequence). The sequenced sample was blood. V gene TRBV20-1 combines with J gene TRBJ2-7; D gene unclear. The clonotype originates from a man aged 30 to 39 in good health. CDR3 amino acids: CSARSNKGRSSYEQYF. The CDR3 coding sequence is TGCAGTGCTAGATCAAACAAGGGCCGGAGCTCCTACGAGCAGTACTTC.